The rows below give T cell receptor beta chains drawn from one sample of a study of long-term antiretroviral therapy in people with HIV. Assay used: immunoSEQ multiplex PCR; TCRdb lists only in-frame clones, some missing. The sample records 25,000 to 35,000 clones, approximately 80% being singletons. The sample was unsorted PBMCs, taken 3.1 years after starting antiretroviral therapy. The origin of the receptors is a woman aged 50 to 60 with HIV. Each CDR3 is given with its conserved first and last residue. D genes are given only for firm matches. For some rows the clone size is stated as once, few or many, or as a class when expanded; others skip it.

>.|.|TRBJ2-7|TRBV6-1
TGTGCCAGCACATTCGTGGGGGGTTCGGCCTACGAGCAGTACTTC
CASTFVGGSAYEQYF
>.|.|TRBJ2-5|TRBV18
TGTGCCAGCTCACCCCTAGCCGGGGAGACCCAGTACTTC
CASSPLAGETQYF
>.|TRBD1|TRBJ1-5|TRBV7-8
TGTGCCAGCAGCTTAGAAGGGGGCTGGAGCAATCAGCCCCAGCATTTT
CASSLEGGWSNQPQHF
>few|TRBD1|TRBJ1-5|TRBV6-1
TGTGCCGGCCGGGACAGGGTAGATCAGCCCCAGCATTTT
CAGRDRVDQPQHF
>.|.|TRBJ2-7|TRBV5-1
TGCGCCAGCAGCTTGGCCCAAGGCTCCTACGAGCAGTACTTC
CASSLAQGSYEQYF
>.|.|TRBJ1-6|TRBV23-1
TGCGCCAGCAGTCAATCTCTACAGGGAATCTCCTATAATTCACCCCTCCACTTT
CASSQSLQGISYNSPLHF
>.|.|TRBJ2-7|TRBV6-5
TGTGCCAGCAGTTCCTTCGTGGGTGAGCAGTACTTC
CASSSFVGEQYF
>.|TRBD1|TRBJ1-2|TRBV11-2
TGTGCCAGCAGCCTCACGGACAGGAGCTATGGCTACACCTTC
CASSLTDRSYGYTF
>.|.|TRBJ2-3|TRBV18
TGTGCCAGCTCACCACCGGGGGCTAGCGGACCATTCGTTGAGCAGTATTTT
CASSPPGASGPFVEQYF
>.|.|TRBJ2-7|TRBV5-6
TGTGCCAGCAGCCCGCTTTTGCGGGACGAGCAGTACTTC
CASSPLLRDEQYF
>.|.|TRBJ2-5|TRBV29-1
TGCAGCGCCAAACGGGGTGGGGAGACCCAGTACTTC
CSAKRGGETQYF
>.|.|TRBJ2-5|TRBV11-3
TGTGCCAGCTCCCGACAGGCGCAAGAGACCCAGTACTTC
CASSRQAQETQYF
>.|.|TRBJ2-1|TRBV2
TGTGCCAGCATACCGGGGGCCCGCAACAATGAGCAGTTCTTC
CASIPGARNNEQFF
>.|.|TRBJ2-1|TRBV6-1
TGTGCCAGCCAGATTTACAATGAGCAGTTCTTC
CASQIYNEQFF
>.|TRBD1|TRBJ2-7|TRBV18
TGTGCCAGCTCACGGGAAGGGGGCAGCTCCTACGAGCAGTACTTC
CASSREGGSSYEQYF
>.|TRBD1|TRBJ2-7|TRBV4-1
TGCGCCAGCAGCCAAGATCTAACAGGGGTCGAGCAGTACTTC
CASSQDLTGVEQYF
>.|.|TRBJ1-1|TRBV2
TGTGCCAGCGGGACACCGAACACTGAAGCTTTCTTT
CASGTPNTEAFF
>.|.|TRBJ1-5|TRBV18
TGTGCCAGCTCACCAACGGGGGACAACGAGCCCCAGCATTTT
CASSPTGDNEPQHF
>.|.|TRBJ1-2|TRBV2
TGTGCCAGCATCCTGGGGGCGGGCGACTATGGCTACACCTTC
CASILGAGDYGYTF
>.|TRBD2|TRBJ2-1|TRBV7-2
TGTGCCAGCAGCTTAGGTAGCGGGGAATCCTACAATGAGCAGTTCTTC
CASSLGSGESYNEQFF
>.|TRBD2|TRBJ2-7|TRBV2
TGTGCCAGCAGTCTGGGACTAGACCTTCAGTACTTC
CASSLGLDLQYF
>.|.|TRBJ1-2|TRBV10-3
TGTGCCATCAGCGGGGGACCGAACTATGGCTACACCTTC
CAISGGPNYGYTF
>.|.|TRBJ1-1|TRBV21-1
TGTGCCAGCAGCACAAACGACAGATTGAACACTGAAGCTTTCTTT
CASSTNDRLNTEAFF
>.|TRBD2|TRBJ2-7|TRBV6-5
TGTGCCAGCAGTCGGAGCGGGGGGTTCTCCTACGAGCAGTACTTC
CASSRSGGFSYEQYF
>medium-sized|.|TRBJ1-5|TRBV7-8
TGTGCCAGCAGCTTAATGGAGAATCAGCCCCAGCATTTT
CASSLMENQPQHF
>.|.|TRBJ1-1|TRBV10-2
TGCGCCAGCCGGGACCGAGGGGTTCGAGTGAAAGCTTTCTTT
CASRDRGVRVKAFF
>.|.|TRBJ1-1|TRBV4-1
TGCGCCAGCAGCATCGGGGGCACTGAAGCTTTCTTT
CASSIGGTEAFF
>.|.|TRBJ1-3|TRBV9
TGTGCCAGCAGTACTGGGGGGTCTGGAAACACCATATATTTT
CASSTGGSGNTIYF
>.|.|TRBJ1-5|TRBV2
TGTGCCAGCAGTGGGTGGGGGAATCAGCCCCAGCATTTT
CASSGWGNQPQHF
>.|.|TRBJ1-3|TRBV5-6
TGTGCCAGCAGCTTGGGTGACAGGCTCTCTGGAAACACCATATATTTT
CASSLGDRLSGNTIYF
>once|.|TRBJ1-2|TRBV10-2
TGCGCCAGCAGTGAAGGGATAAATAACTATGGCTACACCTTC
CASSEGINNYGYTF
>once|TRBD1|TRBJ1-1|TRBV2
TGTGCCAGCAACAGGGGTAGGAACACTGAAGCTTTCTTT
CASNRGRNTEAFF
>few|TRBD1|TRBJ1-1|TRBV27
TGTGCCAGCAGAAACAGGGGGAACACTGAAGCTTTCTTT
CASRNRGNTEAFF
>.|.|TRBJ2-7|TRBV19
TGTGCCAGTAGTACGAGGGGACCGTCTCGCGAGCAGTACTTC
CASSTRGPSREQYF
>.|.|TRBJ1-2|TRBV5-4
TGTGCCAGCAGCCCCCGCACCTTC
CASSPRTF
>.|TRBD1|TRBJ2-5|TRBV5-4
TGTGCCAGCAGCCCAGAAGTGACAGGGCAAGAGACCCAGTACTTC
CASSPEVTGQETQYF
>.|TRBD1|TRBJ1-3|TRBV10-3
TGTGCCATCAGTCCGGACAGGGACTCTGGAAACACCATATATTTT
CAISPDRDSGNTIYF
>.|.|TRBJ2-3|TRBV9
TGTGCCAGCAGCGTAGGGGTTACTAGCCGCACAGATACGCAGTATTTT
CASSVGVTSRTDTQYF
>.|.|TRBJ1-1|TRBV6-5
TGTGCCAGCAGGGTCGGGAACACTGAAGCTTTCTTT
CASRVGNTEAFF
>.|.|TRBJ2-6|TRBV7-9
TGTGCCAGCAGCTCCCCCATCTCCAACGTCCTGACTTTC
CASSSPISNVLTF
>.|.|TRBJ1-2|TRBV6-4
TGTGCCAGCAGTCAAGGAGGTGGCTACACCTTC
CASSQGGGYTF
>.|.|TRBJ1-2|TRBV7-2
TGTGCCAGCAGCTTAGTTAGGGGGGACCTGGGCTACACCTTC
CASSLVRGDLGYTF